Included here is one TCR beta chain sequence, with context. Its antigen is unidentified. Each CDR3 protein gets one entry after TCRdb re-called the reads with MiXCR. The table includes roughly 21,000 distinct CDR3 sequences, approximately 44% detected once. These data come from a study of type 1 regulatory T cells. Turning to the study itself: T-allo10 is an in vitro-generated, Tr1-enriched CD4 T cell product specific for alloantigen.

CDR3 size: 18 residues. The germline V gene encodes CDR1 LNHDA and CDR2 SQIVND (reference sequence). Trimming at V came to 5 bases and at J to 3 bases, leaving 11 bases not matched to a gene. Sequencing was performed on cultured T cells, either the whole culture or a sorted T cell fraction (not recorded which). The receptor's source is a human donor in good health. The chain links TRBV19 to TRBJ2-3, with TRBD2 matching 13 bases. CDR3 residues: CASSAGLAGNTQTDTQYF. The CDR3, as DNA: TGTGCCAGTAGTGCGGGACTAGCGGGGAACACACAAACAGATACGCAGTATTTT.